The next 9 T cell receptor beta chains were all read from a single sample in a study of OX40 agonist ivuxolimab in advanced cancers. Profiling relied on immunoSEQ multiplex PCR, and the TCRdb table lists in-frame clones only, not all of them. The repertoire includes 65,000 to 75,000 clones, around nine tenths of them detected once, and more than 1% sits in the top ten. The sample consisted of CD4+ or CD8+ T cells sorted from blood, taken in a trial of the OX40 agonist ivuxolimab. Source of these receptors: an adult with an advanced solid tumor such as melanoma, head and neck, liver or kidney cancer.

CDR3 region: CSARGKNEQFF. For the CDR3, the DNA is TGCAGTGCTAGGGGGAAAAATGAGCAGTTCTTC. The chain couples TRBV20-1 to TRBJ2-1; D unclear. CDR1 DFQATT and CDR2 SNEGSKA come from the germline V gene (reference sequence). V dropped 3 bases and J dropped 7 bases, with 7 bases sitting between them. The CDR3 length is 11 residues.

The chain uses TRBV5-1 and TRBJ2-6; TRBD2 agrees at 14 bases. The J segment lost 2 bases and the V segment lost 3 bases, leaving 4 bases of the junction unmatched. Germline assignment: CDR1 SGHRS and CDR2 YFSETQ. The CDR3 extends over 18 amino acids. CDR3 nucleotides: TGCGCCAGCAGCTCGACTAGCGGGGGGGCCGCTGGGGCCAACGTCCTGACTTTC. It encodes CASSSTSGGAAGANVLTF.

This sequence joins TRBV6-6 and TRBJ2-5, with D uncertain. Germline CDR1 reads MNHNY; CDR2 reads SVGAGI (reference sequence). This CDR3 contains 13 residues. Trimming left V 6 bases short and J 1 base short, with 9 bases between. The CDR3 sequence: CASRTNSQETQYF. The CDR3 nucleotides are TGTGCCAGCAGAACGAACAGCCAAGAGACCCAGTACTTC.

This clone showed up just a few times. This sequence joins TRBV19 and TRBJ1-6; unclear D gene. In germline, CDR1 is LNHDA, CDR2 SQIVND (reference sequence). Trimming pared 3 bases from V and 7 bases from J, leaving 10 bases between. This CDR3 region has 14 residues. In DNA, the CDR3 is TGTGCCAGTAGTATTGCCGCGGGGAATTCACCCCTCCACTTT. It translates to CASSIAAGNSPLHF. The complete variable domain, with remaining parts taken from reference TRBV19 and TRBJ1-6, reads DGGITQSPKYLFRKEGQNVTLSCEQNLNHDAMYWYRQDPGQGLRLIYYSQIVNDFQKGDIAEGYSVSREKKESFPLTVTSAQKNPTAFYLCASSIAAGNSPLHFGNGTRLTVT.

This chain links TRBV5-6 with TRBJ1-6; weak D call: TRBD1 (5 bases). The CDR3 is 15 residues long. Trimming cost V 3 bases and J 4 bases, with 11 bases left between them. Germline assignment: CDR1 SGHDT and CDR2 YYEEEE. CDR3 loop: CASSYMGRYNSPLHF. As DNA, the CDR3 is TGTGCCAGCAGCTACATGGGACGGTATAATTCACCCCTCCACTTT. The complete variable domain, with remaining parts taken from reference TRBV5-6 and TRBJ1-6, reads DAGVTQSPTHLIKTRGQQVTLRCSPKSGHDTVSWYQQALGQGPQFIFQYYEEEERQRGNFPDRFSGHQFPNYSSELNVNALLLGDSALYLCASSYMGRYNSPLHFGNGTRLTVT.

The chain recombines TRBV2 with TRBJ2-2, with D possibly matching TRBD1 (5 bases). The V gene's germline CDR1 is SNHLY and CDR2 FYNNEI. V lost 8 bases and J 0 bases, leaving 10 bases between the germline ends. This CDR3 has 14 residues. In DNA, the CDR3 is TGTGCCAGCCGGACAAGCGCGAACACCGGGGAGCTGTTTTTT. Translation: CASRTSANTGELFF.

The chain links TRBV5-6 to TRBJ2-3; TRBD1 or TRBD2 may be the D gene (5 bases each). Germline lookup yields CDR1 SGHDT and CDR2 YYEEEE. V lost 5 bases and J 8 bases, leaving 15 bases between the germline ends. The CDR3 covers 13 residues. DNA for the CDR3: TGTGCCAGCAGGTACACAGGAGCGGCTACGCAGTATTTT. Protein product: CASRYTGAATQYF.

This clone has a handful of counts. CDR3: CASSSYTESSYNEQFF. DNA for the CDR3: TGTGCCAGCAGCTCTTATACCGAGAGCTCCTACAATGAGCAGTTCTTC. V and J are TRBV5-5 and TRBJ2-1; D is undetermined. The V end was cut by 3 bases, the J end by 0 bases, with 13 bases between. CDR3 length: 16 amino acids. Germline CDR1 and CDR2: SGHKS and YYEKEE (reference sequence).

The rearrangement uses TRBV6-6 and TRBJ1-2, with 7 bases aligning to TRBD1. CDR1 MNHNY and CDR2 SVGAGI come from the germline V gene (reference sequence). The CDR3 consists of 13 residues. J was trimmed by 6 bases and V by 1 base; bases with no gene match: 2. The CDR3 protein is CASSYLTGDGYTF. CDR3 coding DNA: TGTGCCAGCAGTTACTTAACAGGGGATGGCTACACCTTC.